The 25 T cell receptor beta chains given below trace back to one sample, sequenced in a study of T cells in Graves' hyperthyroidism and ophthalmopathy. What was amplified from RNA transcripts were TCR beta CDR3 regions. An initial round of RT-PCR targeting the TCR CDR3 relied on the HTBI primer set. TCRdb used MiXCR to reprocess the multiplex PCR reads, holding one entry per CDR3 protein. The sample shows around 690,000 distinct CDR3 sequences, roughly 17% of them seen only once. The sample was blood. These receptors were taken from a middle-aged man with Graves' hyperthyroidism.

A few counts support this clonotype. The rearrangement uses TRBV20-1 and TRBJ2-4; 11 nucleotides agree with TRBD1. The CDR3 is 18 amino acids. Germline CDR1 DFQATT, CDR2 SNEGSKA (reference sequence). V shed 3 bases and J 0 bases; nucleotides not matched to a gene: 10. CDR3 protein: CSASFWDRGWIAKNIQYF. CDR3 nucleotides: TGCAGTGCTAGCTTTTGGGACAGGGGGTGGATAGCCAAAAACATTCAGTACTTC.

This clonotype was picked up a small number of times. The CDR3 sequence is CATSRVNEQFF. The CDR3 DNA is TGTGCCACCAGCAGAGTTAATGAGCAGTTCTTC. The V call is TRBV15, the J call TRBJ2-1; no firm D call. The V gene lost 1 base and the J gene lost 7 bases, with 2 bases spanning the gap. Germline V gene sequence: CDR1 LNHNV, CDR2 YYDKDF (reference sequence). The CDR3 covers 11 residues.

This clonotype has a count of ten or more. The CDR3 sequence: CASSLTAGTEKTQYF. The CDR3 DNA follows: TGTGCCAGCAGCCTGACAGCTGGTACCGAGAAGACCCAGTACTTC. This chain connects TRBV11-3 to TRBJ2-5, with D possibly matching TRBD1 (5 bases). The CDR3 loop spans 15 amino acids. The germline gives CDR1 SGHNT, CDR2 YENEEA. V shed 5 bases and J shed 6 bases, with 19 bases lying between them. Full variable domain (missing parts from reference TRBV11-3 and TRBJ2-5): EAGVVQSPRYKIIEKKQPVAFWCNPISGHNTLYWYLQNLGQGPELLIRYENEEAVDDSQLPKDRFSAERLKGVDSTLKIQPAELGDSAVYLCASSLTAGTEKTQYFGPGTRLLVL.

This clonotype was recorded many times. The chain carries TRBV28 and TRBJ2-7; maybe TRBD2 (6 bases). The V gene lost 11 bases and the J gene lost 1 base, with 18 bases spanning the gap. The CDR3 contains 14 residues. The germline CDR1 and CDR2 sequences are MDHEN and SYDVKM. The DNA of the CDR3 is TGTGCCGCAAGCGGGCAACCCGTGTCCTACGAGCAGTACTTC. As protein: CAASGQPVSYEQYF.

There are many counts of this clonotype. V usage is TRBV3-1 and J usage is TRBJ2-1; D possibly corresponds to TRBD2 (6 bases). Germline lookup yields CDR1 LGHDT and CDR2 YNNKEL (reference sequence). The CDR3 spans 17 residues. Between the trimmed V and J ends, which lost 4 bases and 0 bases, there was a span of 16 bases. CDR3 in amino acids: CASSPPSGWSSYNEQFF. In DNA, the CDR3 is TGTGCCAGCAGCCCCCCAAGCGGGTGGAGCTCCTACAATGAGCAGTTCTTC.

This clonotype was picked up many times. This chain uses TRBV28 with TRBJ1-1; a possible D gene is TRBD1 (6 bases). This CDR3 has 15 residues. Germline lookup yields CDR1 MDHEN and CDR2 SYDVKM. The V end was cut by 2 bases, the J end by 4 bases, with 14 bases between. CDR3 bases: TGTGCCAGCAGTTTAGATGCAGGGGTTGGCACTGAAGCTTTCTTT. Translation gives CASSLDAGVGTEAFF.

This clonotype was seen at least ten times. The J gene is TRBJ1-2, the V gene TRBV28; the D is unclear. V was shortened by 6 bases and J by 1 base, with 6 bases between the two germline ends. Germline assignment: CDR1 MDHEN and CDR2 SYDVKM. This CDR3 spans 12 amino acids. CDR3: CASRIINYGYTF. CDR3 nucleotide sequence: TGTGCCAGCAGGATCATTAACTATGGCTACACCTTC.

This clonotype appeared many times. The chain couples TRBV2 to TRBJ2-1, with 11 bases identical to TRBD2. Germline V gene sequence: CDR1 SNHLY, CDR2 FYNNEI. The CDR3 runs to 15 residues. V lost 6 bases and J lost 8; bases outside the gene matches: 9. In DNA form, the CDR3 reads TGTGCCAGCAGAGGGGAGGCTAGCGGGAGGCATGAGCAGTTCTTC. It yields the protein CASRGEASGRHEQFF.

The chain joins TRBV5-1 to TRBJ2-7, with 7 nucleotides matching TRBD2. The J segment lost 0 bases and the V segment lost 3 bases, leaving 6 bases of the junction unmatched. The CDR3 is 15 amino acids. Germline lookup yields CDR1 SGHRS and CDR2 YFSETQ. The CDR3 spells CASSWGEGSSYEQYF. The CDR3 DNA reads as TGCGCCAGCAGCTGGGGGGAGGGGAGCTCCTACGAGCAGTACTTC.

The rearrangement links TRBV6-2 or TRBV6-3 to TRBJ2-1; TRBD2 agrees at 9 bases. Germline assignment: CDR1 MNHEY and CDR2 SVGEGT. The CDR3 runs to 14 residues. V lost 6 bases, J lost 8 bases, and 8 bases stayed unmatched. The CDR3 is CASRYSGSGDEQFF. CDR3 in DNA: TGTGCCAGCAGATATAGCGGGAGCGGGGATGAGCAGTTCTTC.

In its sample, this clonotype was seen a few times. Here the CDR3 reads CASSLTGAGGATDTQYF. In nucleotides, the CDR3 is TGTGCCAGCAGTCTGACTGGGGCGGGAGGGGCCACAGATACGCAGTATTTT. The gene calls are TRBV28 and TRBJ2-3; 9 bases match TRBD2. The V gene's germline CDR1 is MDHEN and CDR2 SYDVKM. The CDR3 is made up of 17 amino acids. Losses at the gene ends were 5 bases for V and 2 bases for J; bases not matched to a gene: 11.

Only a few counts were recorded for this clonotype. The chain combines TRBV24-1 with TRBJ1-3; 7 bases align to TRBD1. The germline V gene has CDR1 KGHDR and CDR2 SFDVKD. There are 15 residues in the CDR3. The J segment lost 2 bases and the V segment lost 4 bases, leaving 4 bases of the junction unmatched. This CDR3 is CATSETTGAGNTIYF. The CDR3 nucleotides read TGTGCCACCAGTGAAACCACAGGGGCTGGAAACACCATATATTTT.

The chain is built from TRBV29-1 and TRBJ2-1, with 9 bases lining up with TRBD2. Losses at the gene ends were 5 bases for V and 5 bases for J; bases not matched to a gene: 10. There are 15 residues in the CDR3. CDR1 and CDR2 from the germline V gene are SQVTM and ANQGSEA. In DNA, the CDR3 is TGCAGCGTTAACGGGCGGGAGGGGAGTCACAATGAGCAGTTCTTC. This sequence encodes CSVNGREGSHNEQFF.

This clonotype was counted only a few times. The V call is TRBV7-2, the J call TRBJ2-7; TRBD2 aligns across 7 bases. Germline CDR1 is SGHTA and CDR2 is FQGNSA. V lost 1 base to trimming and J lost 1 base; unmatched junction nucleotides: 4. The length of the CDR3 is 15 residues. CDR3 sequence (DNA): TGTGCCAGCAGCTTAGAGTGGGAGGGTTCCTACGAGCAGTACTTC. Protein sequence: CASSLEWEGSYEQYF.

Comments on this clonotype: A read error is possible here, since a much larger clone lies one base away. The CDR3 here is CVSRHRGGYEQYF. CDR3 DNA: TGTGTCAGCAGGCATAGAGGGGGGTACGAGCAGTACTTC. The V call is TRBV27, the J call TRBJ2-7; D could derive from TRBD1 or TRBD2 (6 bases each). The CDR3 consists of 13 residues. Germline V lookup: CDR1 MNHEY, CDR2 SMNVEV (reference sequence).

This clonotype has a count of ten or more. This chain joins TRBV11-2 and TRBJ1-4; D gene ambiguous. Germline V gene data show CDR1 as SGHAT and CDR2 as FQNNGV. Trimming removed 1 base at V and 8 bases at J, with 8 bases between. The CDR3 totals 13 residues. The CDR3 region is CASSLGRHEKLFF. CDR3 DNA sequence: TGTGCCAGCAGCTTAGGCAGGCACGAAAAACTGTTTTTT.

This clonotype was recorded at least ten times. CDR3 nucleotide sequence: TGTGCCTGGAGTAGAACGAACACCGGGGAGCTGTTTTTT. Encoded protein: CAWSRTNTGELFF. The V gene is TRBV30, the J gene TRBJ2-2; no reliable D call. The CDR3 is made up of 13 amino acids. Trimming left V 2 bases short and J 0 bases short, with 4 bases between. Germline CDR1 and CDR2: GTSNPN and SVGIG (reference sequence).

This clonotype was found many times. The rearrangement joins TRBV28 to TRBJ1-3; D call uncertain. Between the trimmed V and J ends, which lost 4 bases and 0 bases, there was a span of 10 bases. The CDR3 runs to 15 residues. Per the germline V gene, CDR1 is MDHEN and CDR2 is SYDVKM. This CDR3 reads CASSSSGSSGNTIYF. The CDR3 DNA is TGTGCCAGCAGTTCCTCGGGGAGCTCTGGAAACACCATATATTTT. Full variable domain (outside the CDR3, taken from reference TRBV28 and TRBJ1-3): DVKVTQSSRYLVKRTGEKVFLECVQDMDHENMFWYRQDPGLGLRLIYFSYDVKMKEKGDIPEGYSVSREKKERFSLILESASTNQTSMYLCASSSSGSSGNTIYFGEGSWLTVV.

The rearrangement links TRBV7-2 to TRBJ2-3; TRBD2 matches at 7 bases. CDR1 is SGHTA, CDR2 FQGNSA, per germline. Trimming at V came to 1 base and at J to 7 bases, leaving 8 bases not matched to a gene. The CDR3 is 15 amino acids. CDR3 bases: TGTGCCAGCAGCTTAGACGCGGGAGTAGGGAATACGCAGTATTTT. This gives the protein CASSLDAGVGNTQYF.

The chain is built from TRBV24-1 and TRBJ2-1; possibly TRBD1 or TRBD2 for D (5 bases each). V shed 4 bases and J shed 7 bases, with 19 bases lying between them. The CDR3 totals 16 residues. Germline V CDR1 and CDR2: KGHDR, SFDVKD. The CDR3, as DNA: TGTGCCACCAGTGACTCCGGGACCCTCCCGAGAAATGAGCAGTTCTTC. Translated, it gives CATSDSGTLPRNEQFF.

The table lists this clonotype with many counts. The chain employs TRBV28 and TRBJ2-3, with TRBD2 matching 9 bases. The junction had 9 bases not matched to a gene; V was cut back by 6 bases and J by 5 bases. This CDR3 contains 15 residues. The germline V gene encodes CDR1 MDHEN and CDR2 SYDVKM. The CDR3 loop is CASSPSGVNVDTQYF. CDR3 nucleotide sequence: TGTGCCAGCAGCCCTAGCGGGGTCAATGTAGATACGCAGTATTTT.

This clonotype was seen repeatedly, ten times or more. The chain couples TRBV12-3 or TRBV12-4 to TRBJ2-5; TRBD2 matches at 13 bases. The CDR3 length is 16 residues. The V and J ends lost 1 base and 13 bases, in that order; junction bases with no gene match: 12. CDR3 nucleotides: TGTGCCAGCAGTTTAGGTGGCGGGACTAGCGGGATGAGGAGGTACTTC. It is translated as CASSLGGGTSGMRRYF.

V and J are TRBV24-1 and TRBJ2-2; D is perhaps TRBD1 or TRBD2 (5 bases each). The germline V and J ends were trimmed by 9 bases and 4 bases, with 14 bases remaining between them. Germline V lookup: CDR1 KGHDR, CDR2 SFDVKD. This CDR3 comprises 14 residues. The CDR3 DNA reads as TGTGCCACCGGGACCTGGAGTGGCACCGGGGAGCTGTTTTTT. It specifies CATGTWSGTGELFF.

There are many counts of this clonotype. The chain links TRBV28 to TRBJ2-5; possibly TRBD1 or TRBD2 for D (6 bases each). The CDR3 runs to 16 residues. V dropped 3 bases and J dropped 3 bases, with 17 bases sitting between them. Germline CDR1 is MDHEN and CDR2 is SYDVKM. CDR3 protein: CASSFLVRDIKETQYF. In DNA, the CDR3 is TGTGCCAGCAGTTTCCTCGTGCGGGACATCAAAGAGACCCAGTACTTC. Together with reference TRBV28 and TRBJ2-5, the CDR3 gives the full variable domain: DVKVTQSSRYLVKRTGEKVFLECVQDMDHENMFWYRQDPGLGLRLIYFSYDVKMKEKGDIPEGYSVSREKKERFSLILESASTNQTSMYLCASSFLVRDIKETQYFGPGTRLLVL.

In this sample, this clonotype turned up many times. The J gene is TRBJ1-1, the V gene TRBV2, with D possibly matching TRBD1 (5 bases). The length of the CDR3 is 14 residues. Trimming cost V 2 bases and J 5 bases, with 12 bases left between them. Per germline, CDR1 SNHLY and CDR2 FYNNEI. In nucleotides, the CDR3 is TGTGCCAGCAGTGAACGGGGGTTTGGGACTGAAGCTTTCTTT. Residues: CASSERGFGTEAFF.